The 12 T cell receptor beta chains given below trace back to one sample, sequenced in a study of regulatory T cells in long-lasting Graves disease. Arm-PCR with iRepertoire HTBI primers amplified the CDR3 regions for these TCR beta libraries. TCRdb used MiXCR to reprocess the multiplex PCR reads, holding one entry per CDR3 protein. Of some 460,000 distinct CDR3 sequences detected, around 15% appear once; the ten largest clones hold 12%. The time point: newly diagnosed GD, antithyroid drugs for less than 3 months. Following extraction of RNA from PBMCs, that RNA was used to make the TCR library. These same records also appear under a second study, on T cells in Graves' hyperthyroidism and ophthalmopathy.

Sequencing was performed on peripheral blood mononuclear cells (PBMCs), taken at new diagnosis, from a patient treated with antithyroid drugs. Receptors originate from a man in his forties with Graves disease.

This clonotype was counted ten times or more. This chain uses TRBV2 with TRBJ2-7; D is perhaps TRBD2 (6 bases). This CDR3 spans 12 amino acids. V lost 2 bases and J lost 6, with 8 bases in between. From germline, CDR1 is SNHLY and CDR2 FYNNEI. The CDR3 sequence: CASSERDFEQYF. The CDR3 DNA reads TGTGCCAGCAGTGAAAGGGACTTCGAGCAGTACTTC.

In its sample, this clonotype was seen many times. V is TRBV20-1 and J is TRBJ2-5; D uncertain. The V gene lost 1 base and the J gene lost 1 base, with 13 bases spanning the gap. The CDR3 runs 15 residues. Germline values: CDR1 DFQATT, CDR2 SNEGSKA (reference sequence). The CDR3 region has the DNA TGCAGTGCTAGAGTGGCGGAGATTTCCCAAGAGACCCAGTACTTC. Translating it yields CSARVAEISQETQYF.

This clonotype appeared once. A much larger clonotype is one base distant, so this may be a read error. This chain links TRBV3-1 with TRBJ1-5, with TRBD1 matching over 7 bases. CDR3 length equals 14 residues. CDR1 is LGHDT, CDR2 YNNKEL, per germline (reference sequence). CDR3: CASRQGNSIQPQHF. The CDR3 DNA reads as TGTGCCAGCAGACAGGGGAATAGCATTCAGCCCCAGCATTTT.

V usage is TRBV20-1 and J usage is TRBJ2-3; D possibly corresponds to TRBD2 (5 bases). V shed 1 base and J shed 0 bases, with 14 bases lying between them. The CDR3 sequence is 16 residues long. CDR1 and CDR2 (germline): DFQATT, SNEGSKA (reference sequence). The CDR3 loop reads CSARGRTPQSTDTQYF. CDR3 DNA: TGCAGTGCTAGAGGCAGGACTCCGCAGAGCACAGATACGCAGTATTTT.

The chain uses TRBV9 and TRBJ2-7; D is unclear. Trimming pared 0 bases from V and 0 bases from J, leaving 10 bases between. Germline V gives CDR1 SGDLS, CDR2 YYNGEE. This CDR3 has 15 residues. CDR3 loop: CASSVAISSSYEQYF. The DNA for the CDR3 is TGTGCCAGCAGCGTAGCGATAAGTAGCTCCTACGAGCAGTACTTC. Complete variable domain (other parts from reference TRBV9 and TRBJ2-7): DSGVTQTPKHLITATGQRVTLRCSPRSGDLSVYWYQQSLDQGLQFLIQYYNGEERAKGNILERFSAQQFPDLHSELNLSSLELGDSALYFCASSVAISSSYEQYFGPGTRLTVT.

This clonotype has a handful of counts. The rearrangement links TRBV6-5 to TRBJ2-1, with 10 bases fitting TRBD1. The CDR3 loop spans 16 amino acids. The germline V gene has CDR1 MNHEY and CDR2 SVGAGI. The junction had 9 bases not matched to a gene; V was cut back by 3 bases and J by 7 bases. The CDR3 protein is CASSYLGTGAGNEQFF. CDR3 bases: TGTGCCAGCAGTTATTTGGGGACAGGGGCCGGTAATGAGCAGTTCTTC.

This clonotype was observed many times. The rearrangement uses TRBV5-1 and TRBJ2-3; D unresolved. This CDR3 comprises 13 residues. Germline V gene sequence: CDR1 SGHRS, CDR2 YFSETQ. The germline V and J ends were trimmed by 1 base and 6 bases, with 9 bases remaining between them. The CDR3 protein is CASSLRDGDTQYF. CDR3 coding DNA: TGCGCCAGCAGCTTGAGGGATGGGGATACGCAGTATTTT.

This clonotype was recorded at least ten times. This CDR3 reads CSAGGVPNEQYF. The CDR3 DNA sequence: TGCAGTGCTGGGGGGGTACCCAACGAGCAGTACTTC. The V call is TRBV20-1, the J call TRBJ2-7; 7 bases map to TRBD2. This CDR3 comprises 12 residues. Germline CDR1 is DFQATT and CDR2 is SNEGSKA (reference sequence). With V trimmed by 5 bases and J by 5 bases, 6 bases remained unmatched.

This clonotype has only a few counts. The chain uses TRBV6-5 and TRBJ1-1; D is uncertain. V was cut by 0 bases and J by 6 bases, with 8 bases left in between. The germline gives CDR1 MNHEY, CDR2 SVGAGI. The CDR3 runs to 13 residues. CDR3 DNA sequence: TGTGCCAGCAGTTACTCGATCTCGGCTGAAGCTTTCTTT. This sequence encodes CASSYSISAEAFF.

This clonotype was seen repeatedly, ten times or more. This chain uses TRBV6-1 with TRBJ2-5, with 7 bases identical to TRBD1. CDR1 is MNHNS and CDR2 is SASEGT in the germline V gene. The trim removed 6 bases at V and 4 bases at J, leaving 8 bases unmatched. CDR3 length: 14 amino acids. The CDR3 nucleotides read TGTGCCAGCAGCCAGACAGGGAAAGGAGAGACCCAGTACTTC. As protein: CASSQTGKGETQYF.

This clonotype has at least ten counts. The chain recombines TRBV11-2 with TRBJ2-7; D is undetermined. The CDR3 consists of 15 residues. Trimming took off 2 bases at V and 5 bases at J, with 16 bases between the two ends. Germline CDR1 and CDR2: SGHAT and FQNNGV. CDR3 loop: CASSLRPEPWDEQYF. CDR3 nucleotide sequence: TGTGCCAGCAGCTTACGCCCAGAACCATGGGACGAGCAGTACTTC.

This clonotype was detected only a few times. A read error may produce the germline difference seen at one junction end. The chain joins TRBV7-7 to TRBJ2-2; the D gene is possibly TRBD1 (5 bases). CDR3 length: 14 amino acids. Germline values: CDR1 SSHAT, CDR2 FNYEAQ (reference sequence). In DNA form, the CDR3 reads TGTGCTAGCAGCTCCTTAGGGGACACCGGGGAGCTGTTTTTT. It translates to CASSSLGDTGELFF.